The 23 T cell receptor beta chains below come from one sample, sequenced in a study of blood T cell repertoires in COVID-19. The assay was immunoSEQ multiplex PCR, and TCRdb's table has in-frame clones only and misses some. The table includes about 170,000 clones, approximately 84% detected once. The sample consisted of peripheral blood. These receptor sequences come from a woman older than 75 with COVID-19, enrolled during active disease.

The gene calls are TRBV2 and TRBJ2-3; 7 bases agree with TRBD2. The CDR3 has 14 amino acids. Germline V lookup: CDR1 SNHLY, CDR2 FYNNEI. J was trimmed by 0 bases and V by 8 bases; bases with no gene match: 5. CDR3 region: CASGGDDSTDTQYF. DNA for the CDR3: TGTGCCAGCGGGGGGGATGATAGCACAGATACGCAGTATTTT.

This chain joins TRBV5-6 and TRBJ2-1; D is unclear. Germline V gives CDR1 SGHDT, CDR2 YYEEEE. V was cut by 4 bases and J by 10 bases, with 15 bases left in between. The CDR3 spans 13 residues. The DNA for the CDR3 is TGTGCCAGCAGCCCCTCCCCGTCGTTCGAGCAGTTCTTC. Protein: CASSPSPSFEQFF. Using reference TRBV5-6 and TRBJ2-1 for the parts outside the CDR3, the full variable domain is DAGVTQSPTHLIKTRGQQVTLRCSPKSGHDTVSWYQQALGQGPQFIFQYYEEEERQRGNFPDRFSGHQFPNYSSELNVNALLLGDSALYLCASSPSPSFEQFFGPGTRLTVL.

The J gene is TRBJ1-5, the V gene TRBV5-1; possibly TRBD1 for D (6 bases). CDR3 length: 16 amino acids. Germline CDR1 reads SGHRS; CDR2 reads YFSETQ. The V end was cut by 5 bases, the J end by 2 bases, with 17 bases between. The CDR3 here is CASSPGVGSGNQPQHF. The DNA of the CDR3 is TGCGCCAGCAGTCCAGGGGTCGGTTCTGGCAATCAGCCCCAGCATTTT.

This rearrangement joins TRBV6-2 or TRBV6-3 to TRBJ1-6; D remains ambiguous. Germline V CDR1 and CDR2: MNHEY, SVGEGT. The CDR3 totals 17 residues. Trimming stripped 2 bases from V and 7 bases from J, with 18 bases between. In DNA, the CDR3 is TGTGCCAGCAGTTACCCCGCCGGAGTAAAACTAAATTCACCCCTCCACTTT. Translating gives CASSYPAGVKLNSPLHF.

V usage is TRBV27 and J usage is TRBJ1-2; D gene ambiguous. Trimming shortened V by 7 bases and J by 8 bases, and 14 bases separated the two germline ends. This CDR3 region has 12 residues. Germline CDR1 is MNHEY and CDR2 is SMNVEV (reference sequence). CDR3 region: CASTSPGYGYTF. CDR3 in DNA: TGTGCCAGCACCTCTCCGGGGTACGGCTACACCTTC.

The chain combines TRBV2 with TRBJ2-2; 11 nucleotides match TRBD2. This CDR3 contains 16 residues. V shed 6 bases and J 5 bases; nucleotides not matched to a gene: 8. Looked up from germline, CDR1 is SNHLY and CDR2 is FYNNEI. As DNA, the CDR3 is TGTGCCAGCAGGCCAACACTAGCGGGAGTAACCGGGGAGCTGTTTTTT. It codes for CASRPTLAGVTGELFF.

The V and J genes are TRBV7-8 and TRBJ2-7; D is possibly TRBD2 (6 bases). V lost 3 bases to trimming and J lost 4 bases, with 16 bases between them. The CDR3 is made up of 15 amino acids. The germline CDR1 and CDR2 sequences are SGHVS and FQNEAQ. CDR3 sequence (DNA): TGTGCCAGCAGCTTGGAGGGATCAGACTATTACGAGCAGTACTTC. Its protein product is CASSLEGSDYYEQYF.

This chain links TRBV7-2 with TRBJ2-2, with D possibly TRBD2 on 6 matching bases. This CDR3 contains 18 residues. The germline gives CDR1 SGHTA, CDR2 FQGNSA. Trimming removed 2 bases at V and 0 bases at J, with 16 bases between. The CDR3 is CASSLKLASATNTGELFF. The CDR3, as DNA: TGTGCCAGCAGCTTAAAGTTAGCTAGCGCCACGAACACCGGGGAGCTGTTTTTT.

The chain combines TRBV27 with TRBJ2-7, with 8 bases lining up with TRBD1. CDR3 length: 12 residues. V shed 6 bases and J 5 bases; nucleotides not matched to a gene: 3. The germline V gene encodes CDR1 MNHEY and CDR2 SMNVEV (reference sequence). The CDR3 sequence is CASRDRAHEQYF. Written as DNA, the CDR3 is TGTGCCAGCAGGGACAGGGCCCACGAGCAGTACTTC.

J is TRBJ2-2 and V is TRBV12-3 or TRBV12-4; D unclear. The CDR3 covers 13 residues. The V and J ends lost 6 bases and 5 bases respectively, with 10 bases between them. The chain's CDR3 is CASRVTQTGELFF. DNA for the CDR3: TGTGCCAGCAGAGTCACCCAGACCGGGGAGCTGTTTTTT.

This sequence joins TRBV7-2 and TRBJ2-5; maybe TRBD2 (6 bases). CDR3 length equals 15 residues. CDR1 and CDR2 from the germline V gene are SGHTA and FQGNSA. V was clipped by 5 bases and J by 6 bases, with 19 bases between them. This CDR3 is CASSRGQGGLQTQYF. The CDR3 DNA reads TGTGCCAGCAGCCGGGGCCAGGGAGGTTTGCAGACCCAGTACTTC.

This chain joins TRBV27 and TRBJ1-6, with 7 bases that match TRBD1. Germline V gives CDR1 MNHEY, CDR2 SMNVEV (reference sequence). The CDR3 has 14 residues. Trimming cost V 6 bases and J 7 bases; bases outside gene matches: 6. The CDR3, as DNA: TGTGCCAGCAGAATAGGGACAGAAAATTCACCCCTCCACTTT. Translated: CASRIGTENSPLHF.

This rearrangement joins TRBV18 to TRBJ2-5, with a weak D call TRBD1 (5 bases). Per the germline V gene, CDR1 is KGHSH and CDR2 is LQKENI. Trimming pared 2 bases from V and 5 bases from J, leaving 12 bases between. The CDR3 has 14 residues. CDR3 bases: TGTGCCAGCTCACCAGACAGCCGACTGGAGACCCAGTACTTC. Translating it yields CASSPDSRLETQYF.

CDR3 in amino acids: CASSPLPGLAEAFF. Here the CDR3 DNA reads TGTGCCAGCTCACCACTACCAGGGTTGGCTGAAGCTTTCTTT. V is TRBV18 and J is TRBJ1-1; TRBD1 is a possible D gene (5 bases). CDR3 length: 14 amino acids. Deletions cut 1 base from V and 6 bases from J, with 12 bases between. Germline V gives CDR1 KGHSH, CDR2 LQKENI.

This chain uses TRBV7-9 with TRBJ1-3; D unclear. The CDR3 covers 15 residues. V was clipped by 3 bases and J by 0 bases, with 9 bases between them. CDR1 SEHNR and CDR2 FQNEAQ come from the germline V gene (reference sequence). The CDR3 bases are TGTGCCAGCAGCTTCCGCGGGAGCTCTGGAAACACCATATATTTT. It specifies CASSFRGSSGNTIYF.

V gene TRBV29-1 combines with J gene TRBJ2-2, with TRBD1 matching over 11 bases. Trimming took 3 bases from V and 4 from J; bases not matched to a gene: 4. The CDR3 extends over 15 amino acids. Germline CDR1 reads SQVTM; CDR2 reads ANQGSEA. The CDR3, as DNA: TGCAGCGTTGAGGGGACAGGGGGTATCACCGGGGAGCTGTTTTTT. Translated, it gives CSVEGTGGITGELFF.

This clone has a handful of counts. The chain couples TRBV18 to TRBJ2-5; D unclear. CDR1 is KGHSH, CDR2 LQKENI, per germline. The CDR3 extends over 12 amino acids. Trimming removed 3 bases from V and 5 bases from J, with 7 bases in between. This CDR3 reads CASSPSEETQYF. For the CDR3, the DNA is TGTGCCAGCTCACCGAGCGAGGAGACCCAGTACTTC.

The chain recombines TRBV11-3 with TRBJ2-7; D is ambiguous. The germline V gene has CDR1 SGHNT and CDR2 YENEEA. Trimming took off 1 base at V and 2 bases at J, with 3 bases between the two ends. The CDR3 loop spans 12 amino acids. The CDR3 bases are TGTGCCAGCAGCTTAGTTACCTACGAGCAGTACTTC. Translating it yields CASSLVTYEQYF.

This chain connects TRBV18 to TRBJ1-6, with TRBD1 matching 8 bases. V dropped 2 bases and J dropped 8; count of bases not matched to a gene: 5. CDR1 KGHSH and CDR2 LQKENI come from the germline V gene. The CDR3 consists of 15 residues. This CDR3 reads CASSPGQGTDSPLHF. The CDR3 DNA reads as TGTGCCAGCTCACCAGGACAGGGTACGGATTCACCCCTCCACTTT.

This clone showed up just once. The DNA of the CDR3 is TGTGCCATCAGCACCGGGACTAGTTTCACCTACGAGCAGTACTTC. Protein product: CAISTGTSFTYEQYF. The chain employs TRBV10-3 and TRBJ2-7; 8 positions match TRBD2. The CDR3 has 15 amino acids. Germline trimming cut 6 bases from V and 2 bases from J; bases unmatched to any gene: 9. The germline V gene has CDR1 ENHRY and CDR2 SYGVKD.

The chain has TRBV19 and TRBJ2-7, with D perhaps TRBD2 (6 bases). Germline lookup yields CDR1 LNHDA and CDR2 SQIVND (reference sequence). The V end lost 6 bases, the J end lost 5 bases, and 20 bases lay between the germline ends. The CDR3 consists of 15 residues. CDR3 nucleotide sequence: TGTGCCAGTAGCCCCCTGGTAGGCGGAGGGGACGAGCAGTACTTC. Its protein product is CASSPLVGGGDEQYF.

The CDR3 is CASSSLLLEDEQFF. CDR3 nucleotides: TGCGCCAGCAGCTCCCTCCTCCTAGAAGATGAGCAGTTCTTC. The genes are TRBV5-1 and TRBJ2-1; D not certain. This CDR3 is built from 14 residues. In germline, CDR1 is SGHRS, CDR2 YFSETQ. Between the trimmed V and J ends, which lost 3 bases and 8 bases, there was a span of 15 bases.

This chain links TRBV18 with TRBJ1-1; tentatively, D is TRBD1 (5 bases). Germline-derived CDR1 and CDR2 are KGHSH and LQKENI. Trimming removed 3 bases from V and 1 base from J, with 9 bases in between. There are 14 residues in the CDR3. CDR3 sequence: CASSPTGQNTEAFF. Here the CDR3 DNA reads TGTGCCAGCTCACCTACAGGACAGAACACTGAAGCTTTCTTT.